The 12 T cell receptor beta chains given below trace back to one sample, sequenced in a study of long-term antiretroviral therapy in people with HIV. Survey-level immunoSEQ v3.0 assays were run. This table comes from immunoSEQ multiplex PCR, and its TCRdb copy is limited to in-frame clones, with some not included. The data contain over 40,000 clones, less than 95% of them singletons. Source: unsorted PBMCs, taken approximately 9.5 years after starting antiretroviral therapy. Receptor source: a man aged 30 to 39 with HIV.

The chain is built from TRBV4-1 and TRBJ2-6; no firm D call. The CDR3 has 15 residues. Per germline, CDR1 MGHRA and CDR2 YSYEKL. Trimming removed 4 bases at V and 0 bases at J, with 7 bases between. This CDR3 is CASSPGTSGANVLTF. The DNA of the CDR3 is TGCGCCAGCAGCCCAGGAACCTCTGGGGCCAACGTCCTGACTTTC.

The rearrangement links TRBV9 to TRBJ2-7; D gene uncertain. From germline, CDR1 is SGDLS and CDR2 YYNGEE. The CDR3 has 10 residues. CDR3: CPSRVGEQYV. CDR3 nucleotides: TGTCCGTCTAGGGTAGGCGAGCAGTACGTC.

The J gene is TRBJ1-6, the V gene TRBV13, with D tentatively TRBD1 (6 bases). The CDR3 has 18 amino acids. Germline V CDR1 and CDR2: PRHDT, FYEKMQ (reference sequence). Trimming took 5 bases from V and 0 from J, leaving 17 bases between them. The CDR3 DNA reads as TGTGCCAGCAGCAGGGTAACAGGGAAAAGCTCCTATAATTCACCCCTCCACTTT. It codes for CASSRVTGKSSYNSPLHF.

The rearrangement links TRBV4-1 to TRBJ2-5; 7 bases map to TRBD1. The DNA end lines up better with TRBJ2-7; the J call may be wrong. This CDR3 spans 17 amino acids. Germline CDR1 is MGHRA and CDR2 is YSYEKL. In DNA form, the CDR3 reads TGCGCCAGCAGCCAAGTCCAACAGGGGTCTGGGTCCTACGAGCAGTACTTC. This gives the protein CASSQVQQGSGSYEQYF.

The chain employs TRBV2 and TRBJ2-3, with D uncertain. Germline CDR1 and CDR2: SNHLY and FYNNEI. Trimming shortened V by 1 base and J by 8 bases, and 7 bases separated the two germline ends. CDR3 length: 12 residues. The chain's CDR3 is CASSEGASTQYF. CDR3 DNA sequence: TGTGCCAGCAGTGAAGGCGCGAGTACGCAGTATTTT.

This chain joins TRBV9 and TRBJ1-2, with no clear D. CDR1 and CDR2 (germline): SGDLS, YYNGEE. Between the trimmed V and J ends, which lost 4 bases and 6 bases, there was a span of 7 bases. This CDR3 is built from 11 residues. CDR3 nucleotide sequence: TGTGCCAGCAGCAAAAGGGATGGCTACACCTTC. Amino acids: CASSKRDGYTF.

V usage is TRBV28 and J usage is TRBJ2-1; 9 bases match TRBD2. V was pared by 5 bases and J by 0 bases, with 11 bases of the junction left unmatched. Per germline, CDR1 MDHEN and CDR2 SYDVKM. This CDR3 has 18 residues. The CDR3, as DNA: TGTGCCAGCAGTGGGTCCGAGGGACTAGCCCGCTCCTACAATGAGCAGTTCTTC. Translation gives CASSGSEGLARSYNEQFF.

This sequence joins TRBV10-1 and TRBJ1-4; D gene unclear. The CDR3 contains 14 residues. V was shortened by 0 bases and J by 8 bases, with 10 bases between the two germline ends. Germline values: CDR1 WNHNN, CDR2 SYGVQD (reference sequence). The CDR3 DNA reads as TGCGCCAGCAGTGAGTCAAGCGGTCAGGAAAAACTGTTTTTT. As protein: CASSESSGQEKLFF.

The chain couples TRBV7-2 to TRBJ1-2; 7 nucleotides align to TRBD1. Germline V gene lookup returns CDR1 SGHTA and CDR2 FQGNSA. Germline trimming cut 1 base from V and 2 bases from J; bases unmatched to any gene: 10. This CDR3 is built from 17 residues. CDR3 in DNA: TGTGCCAGCAGCTTAGGGCCCTTGGGGACAGTGAACTATGGCTACACCTTC. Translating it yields CASSLGPLGTVNYGYTF.

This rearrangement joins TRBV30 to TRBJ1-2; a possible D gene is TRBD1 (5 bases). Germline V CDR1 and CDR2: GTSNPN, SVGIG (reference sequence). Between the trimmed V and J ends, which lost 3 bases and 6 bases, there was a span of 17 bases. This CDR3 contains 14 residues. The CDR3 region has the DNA TGTGCCTGGAGGGGACCGGGCCGCGAGAATGGCTACACCTTC. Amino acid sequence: CAWRGPGRENGYTF.

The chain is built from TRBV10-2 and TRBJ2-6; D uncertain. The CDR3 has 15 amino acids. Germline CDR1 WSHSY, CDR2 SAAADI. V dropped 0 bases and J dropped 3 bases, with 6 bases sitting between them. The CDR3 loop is CASSESGGGANVLTF. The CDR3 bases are TGCGCCAGCAGTGAGTCAGGCGGTGGGGCCAACGTCCTGACTTTC.

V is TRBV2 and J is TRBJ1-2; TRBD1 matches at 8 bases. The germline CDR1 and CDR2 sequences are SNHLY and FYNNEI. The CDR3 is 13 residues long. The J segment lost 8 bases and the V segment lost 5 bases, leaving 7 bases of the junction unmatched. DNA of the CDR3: TGTGCCAGCAGTAGGAGACAGGGGAGCGGCTACACCTTC. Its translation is CASSRRQGSGYTF.